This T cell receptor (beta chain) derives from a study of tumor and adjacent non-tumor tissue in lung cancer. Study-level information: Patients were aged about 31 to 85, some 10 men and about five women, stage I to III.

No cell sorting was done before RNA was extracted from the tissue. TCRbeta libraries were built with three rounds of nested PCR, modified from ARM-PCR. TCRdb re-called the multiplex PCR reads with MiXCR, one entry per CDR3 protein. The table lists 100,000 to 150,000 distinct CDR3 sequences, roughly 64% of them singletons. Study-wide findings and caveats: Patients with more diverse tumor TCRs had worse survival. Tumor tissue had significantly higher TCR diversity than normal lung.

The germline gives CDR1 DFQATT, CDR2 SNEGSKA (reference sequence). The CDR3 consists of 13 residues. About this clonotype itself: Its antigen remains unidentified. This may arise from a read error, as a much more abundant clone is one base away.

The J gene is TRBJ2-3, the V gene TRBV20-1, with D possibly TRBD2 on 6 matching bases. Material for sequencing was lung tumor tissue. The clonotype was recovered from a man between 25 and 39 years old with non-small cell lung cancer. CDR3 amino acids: CSAPSGYTDMQYF. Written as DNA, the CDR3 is TGCAGTGCACCGAGCGGGTACACAGATATGCAGTATTTT.